The 24 T cell receptor beta chains in this list originate from one sample, sequenced in a study of Graves' ophthalmopathy and Graves' hyperthyroidism. RNA transcripts yielded amplified TCR beta CDR3 regions. An initial RT-PCR round employing HTBI primers preceded a second-round multiplex PCR. MiXCR was run by TCRdb on the multiplex PCR reads, yielding one entry per CDR3 protein. The table has roughly 300,000 distinct CDR3 sequences, 15% to 20% seen once. Specimen: peripheral blood. All receptors come from an adult man with Graves' ophthalmopathy.

This clonotype was observed many times. The chain has TRBV9 and TRBJ1-2; a possible D gene is TRBD1 (6 bases). V was cut by 0 bases and J by 8 bases, with 11 bases left in between. There are 13 residues in the CDR3. Germline loops: CDR1 SGDLS, CDR2 YYNGEE. CDR3 residues: CASSVVGGRGYTF. CDR3 sequence (DNA): TGTGCCAGCAGCGTAGTGGGGGGGCGCGGCTACACCTTC.

This clonotype was seen many times. This sequence joins TRBV10-3 and TRBJ1-1; D may be TRBD1 (6 bases). Germline V CDR1 and CDR2: ENHRY, SYGVKD. V lost 4 bases and J lost 1, with 16 bases in between. The CDR3 has 16 amino acids. The CDR3 region has the DNA TGTGCCATCAGTGGGCGTGTGGGGGCAGAGAACACTGAAGCTTTCTTT. Residues: CAISGRVGAENTEAFF.

This clonotype occurred many times. V gene TRBV7-9 combines with J gene TRBJ2-5; no clear D gene. V was trimmed by 2 bases and J by 2 bases, leaving 9 bases between them. The CDR3 contains 14 residues. Germline values: CDR1 SEHNR, CDR2 FQNEAQ (reference sequence). The CDR3 here is CASSLSGPQETQYF. DNA of the CDR3: TGTGCCAGCAGCTTATCTGGCCCGCAAGAGACCCAGTACTTC.

This clonotype was found many times. This chain links TRBV6-5 with TRBJ1-1; 9 bases map to TRBD1. V dropped 2 bases and J dropped 5; count of bases not matched to a gene: 0. CDR1 is MNHEY, CDR2 SVGAGI, per germline. This CDR3 contains 13 residues. The CDR3, as DNA: TGTGCCAGCAGTTACGGGACAGGGACTGAAGCTTTCTTT. This encodes CASSYGTGTEAFF.

This clonotype came up many times. The chain combines TRBV9 with TRBJ2-5, with 8 bases fitting TRBD1. V lost 6 bases to trimming and J lost 2 bases; unmatched junction nucleotides: 9. The V gene's germline CDR1 is SGDLS and CDR2 YYNGEE. The CDR3 sequence is 15 residues long. The CDR3 DNA reads TGTGCCAGCAACCGACAGGGGAGGTCACAAGAGACCCAGTACTTC. Residues: CASNRQGRSQETQYF.

This clonotype was observed at least ten times. The chain joins TRBV28 to TRBJ1-1, with a possible D match to TRBD1 (5 bases). CDR3 length: 14 amino acids. CDR1 and CDR2 from the germline V gene are MDHEN and SYDVKM. V was cut by 11 bases and J by 3 bases, with 19 bases left in between. The CDR3 spells CAWPGLQRDTEAFF. CDR3 DNA: TGTGCCTGGCCAGGGCTCCAAAGGGACACTGAAGCTTTCTTT.

This clonotype occurred many times. In DNA form, the CDR3 reads TGTGCCAGCATAGGACAGGGCTACGAGCAGTACTTC. It codes for CASIGQGYEQYF. This chain links TRBV28 with TRBJ2-7; 8 nucleotides agree with TRBD1. This CDR3 has 12 amino acids. Trimming at V came to 7 bases and at J to 3 bases, leaving 2 bases not matched to a gene. Germline CDR1 and CDR2: MDHEN and SYDVKM. Full variable domain (rest looked up from reference TRBV28 and TRBJ2-7): DVKVTQSSRYLVKRTGEKVFLECVQDMDHENMFWYRQDPGLGLRLIYFSYDVKMKEKGDIPEGYSVSREKKERFSLILESASTNQTSMYLCASIGQGYEQYFGPGTRLTVT.

This clonotype came up a few times. This rearrangement joins TRBV6-1 to TRBJ1-1; no clear D. Germline V CDR1 and CDR2: MNHNS, SASEGT. The CDR3 extends over 16 amino acids. V lost 6 bases and J lost 0, with 17 bases in between. CDR3 residues: CASRVGQKSMNTEAFF. CDR3 sequence (DNA): TGTGCCAGCAGGGTCGGGCAGAAAAGCATGAACACTGAAGCTTTCTTT.

This clonotype was detected ten times or more. This chain connects TRBV2 to TRBJ2-7; 11 positions agree with TRBD1. Germline V lookup: CDR1 SNHLY, CDR2 FYNNEI. Germline trimming cut 10 bases from V and 5 bases from J; bases unmatched to any gene: 7. CDR3 length equals 13 residues. This CDR3 reads CATGTGGLHEQYF. As DNA, the CDR3 is TGTGCCACAGGGACAGGGGGATTGCACGAGCAGTACTTC.

In its sample, this clonotype was seen many times. J is TRBJ1-1 and V is TRBV2, with D possibly matching TRBD1 (6 bases). Per the germline V gene, CDR1 is SNHLY and CDR2 is FYNNEI. The CDR3 is 14 amino acids. V was pared by 6 bases and J by 4 bases, with 15 bases between. The CDR3: CASRGVRGRTEAFF. In nucleotides, the CDR3 is TGTGCCAGCAGGGGGGTCCGGGGGCGCACTGAAGCTTTCTTT.

There are many counts of this clonotype. The CDR3 bases are TGCAGTGCTAGAGATCCCAGGGGGCTAATCGCCGGGGAGCTGTTTTTT. It translates to CSARDPRGLIAGELFF. The chain links TRBV20-1 to TRBJ2-2, with 8 bases identical to TRBD1. CDR3 length: 16 residues. Germline assignment: CDR1 DFQATT and CDR2 SNEGSKA (reference sequence). V shed 0 bases and J 6 bases; nucleotides not matched to a gene: 9.

The CDR3 protein is CASSLGMGEQYF. The CDR3 DNA reads TGTGCCAGCAGCTTAGGAATGGGGGAGCAGTACTTC. The chain employs TRBV7-2 and TRBJ2-7; D unresolved. V gave up 1 base and J gave up 7 bases, with 8 bases separating them. Germline values: CDR1 SGHTA, CDR2 FQGNSA. This CDR3 comprises 12 residues.

This clonotype was picked up many times. The chain carries TRBV27 and TRBJ2-7; 10 bases align to TRBD2. Germline CDR1 reads MNHEY; CDR2 reads SMNVEV (reference sequence). The CDR3 spans 13 residues. CDR3 nucleotides: TGTGTCACACGGGCTAGCGGGAGCCACGAGCAGTACTTC. Translation gives CVTRASGSHEQYF.

This clonotype was counted at least ten times. The genes are TRBV12-3 or TRBV12-4 and TRBJ1-2, with no clear D. CDR3 length: 12 amino acids. V was shortened by 3 bases and J by 6 bases, with 8 bases between the two germline ends. The CDR3 region has the DNA TGTGCCAGCAGTTTCGGTTTGGATGGCTACACCTTC. Protein: CASSFGLDGYTF.

This clonotype has ten or more counts. The chain links TRBV6-2 or TRBV6-3 to TRBJ2-3; D is uncertain. Between the trimmed V and J ends, which lost 5 bases and 3 bases, there was a span of 15 bases. The CDR3 contains 15 residues. Germline V gives CDR1 MNHEY, CDR2 SVGEGT. The DNA of the CDR3 is TGTGCCAGCAGTCGGAAGTTATTGGGGACAGATACGCAGTATTTT. This sequence encodes CASSRKLLGTDTQYF.

The chain links TRBV29-1 to TRBJ2-5, with unresolved D. The V end was cut by 3 bases, the J end by 5 bases, with 10 bases between. Germline lookup yields CDR1 SQVTM and CDR2 ANQGSEA. CDR3 length: 12 residues. In DNA, the CDR3 is TGCAGCGTTGATGGCTTTGGGGAGACCCAGTACTTC. It encodes CSVDGFGETQYF.

This chain uses TRBV11-2 with TRBJ1-1; TRBD1 matches at 12 bases. This CDR3 contains 16 residues. Germline assignment: CDR1 SGHAT and CDR2 FQNNGV. The CDR3 here is CVSRPGTGGLDTEAFF. The CDR3 DNA follows: TGTGTCAGTAGACCCGGGACAGGGGGCTTGGACACTGAAGCTTTCTTT.

V gene TRBV12-3 or TRBV12-4 combines with J gene TRBJ1-6, with D unresolved. V was pared by 3 bases and J by 9 bases, with 6 bases between. CDR3 size: 12 residues. CDR3 loop: CASSFSGSPLHF. The CDR3 nucleotides read TGTGCCAGCAGTTTTTCAGGTTCACCCCTCCACTTT.

This clonotype was seen at least ten times. The V and J genes are TRBV12-5 and TRBJ1-5; D ambiguous. Trimming left V 7 bases short and J 2 bases short, with 12 bases between. The CDR3 consists of 14 residues. CDR1 LGHNT and CDR2 FRNRAP come from the germline V gene. CDR3 sequence (DNA): TGTGCTAGTGCCGACGAGGTAGGCAATCAGCCCCAGCATTTT. Its protein product is CASADEVGNQPQHF.

The sample holds many counts of this clonotype. The chain links TRBV9 to TRBJ1-1, with no clear D. This CDR3 comprises 16 residues. The V end was cut by 0 bases, the J end by 1 base, with 13 bases between. The germline V gene has CDR1 SGDLS and CDR2 YYNGEE. CDR3 coding DNA: TGTGCCAGCAGCGTAGGACTGGTTTCGGGGAACACTGAAGCTTTCTTT. Its protein product is CASSVGLVSGNTEAFF. Filled out from reference TRBV9 and TRBJ1-1, the complete variable domain reads DSGVTQTPKHLITATGQRVTLRCSPRSGDLSVYWYQQSLDQGLQFLIQYYNGEERAKGNILERFSAQQFPDLHSELNLSSLELGDSALYFCASSVGLVSGNTEAFFGQGTRLTVV.

In its sample, this clonotype was seen many times. The DNA for the CDR3 is TGTGCCAGCAGTGTCCAGGGGCTAAAAGAGACCCAGTACTTC. Protein sequence: CASSVQGLKETQYF. The V and J genes are TRBV6-1 and TRBJ2-5; D perhaps matches TRBD1 (6 bases). There are 14 residues in the CDR3. In germline, CDR1 is MNHNS, CDR2 SASEGT. Deletions cut 4 bases from V and 3 bases from J, with 12 bases between.

This clonotype was detected many times. The chain combines TRBV7-3 with TRBJ2-7, with D unclear. The CDR3 sequence is 14 residues long. The V gene's germline CDR1 is SGHTA and CDR2 FQGTGA. Trimming shortened V by 3 bases and J by 5 bases, and 14 bases separated the two germline ends. The chain's CDR3 is CASSFPGPLDEQYF. Here the CDR3 DNA reads TGTGCCAGCAGCTTCCCAGGACCCCTTGACGAGCAGTACTTC.

There are many counts of this clonotype. V usage is TRBV18 and J usage is TRBJ1-1, with a weak D call TRBD1 (5 bases). V lost 5 bases and J 4 bases, leaving 14 bases between the germline ends. The CDR3 is made up of 14 amino acids. The germline CDR1 and CDR2 sequences are KGHSH and LQKENI. In DNA form, the CDR3 reads TGTGCCAGCTCAACCAAATGGGGGGGCACTGAAGCTTTCTTT. This encodes CASSTKWGGTEAFF.

This sequence joins TRBV27 and TRBJ1-6, with D unresolved. The germline V and J ends were trimmed by 2 bases and 0 bases, with 11 bases remaining between them. This CDR3 has 17 amino acids. CDR1 and CDR2 (germline): MNHEY, SMNVEV (reference sequence). The CDR3 protein is CASSLSRGRSYNSPLHF. CDR3 nucleotide sequence: TGTGCCAGCAGTTTAAGCCGGGGTCGCTCCTATAATTCACCCCTCCACTTT.